The entry that follows covers one TCR beta chain sequence. V lost 5 bases and J lost 8, with 15 bases in between. Per germline, CDR1 MGHRA and CDR2 YSYEKL. This CDR3 region has 13 residues. This entry belongs to a study of blood T cell repertoires in COVID-19. Overall study: The analysed material was cDNA or gDNA that came from T cells, B-cell-depleted T cells, or PBMCs.

Generated by immunoSEQ multiplex PCR, the TCRdb table keeps only in-frame clones and is missing some. Of 85,000 to 120,000 clones listed, 75% to 90% are singletons. The clonotype comes from a human donor in a cohort sampled during active COVID-19. The sample was peripheral blood. The V call is TRBV4-1, the J call TRBJ1-2; D possibly corresponds to TRBD1 (6 bases). The CDR3 reads CASSSPGVRGYTF. For the CDR3, the DNA is TGCGCCAGCAGCAGCCCAGGGGTAAGGGGCTACACCTTC.